This T cell receptor beta chain emerged from a study of blood T cell repertoires in COVID-19. Study details: COVID-19 samples from acute and convalescent phases originated in the United States, Italy and Spain. Sources were T cells, B-cell-depleted T cells, or PBMCs; the material itself was cDNA or gDNA.

CDR1 and CDR2 from the germline V gene are MRHNA and SNTAGT. The CDR3 consists of 15 residues. The J segment lost 1 base and the V segment lost 3 bases, leaving 4 bases of the junction unmatched. In the source study's methods: Estimation of nucleated cell counts was performed using reference gene primer amplification. The repertoire was sequenced with immunoSEQ multiplex PCR; TCRdb's copy has only in-frame clones and lacks some. Clone size and V and J calls were adopted from that table, with D and trimming inferred from the DNA. The sample lists fewer than 250,000 clones; about 85% were seen once. The sequencing sample was made of peripheral blood. This clonotype was sampled from a man aged 25-45 years with active or convalescent COVID-19. The chain couples TRBV6-4 to TRBJ2-3; TRBD2 aligns across 7 bases. The CDR3 here is CASSEGSGGTDTQYF. The CDR3 DNA is TGTGCCAGCAGTGAAGGGAGCGGGGGCACAGATACGCAGTATTTT.